These 12 T cell receptor beta chains originate from one sample sequenced in a study of human T cells and chemical hapten exposure (dated by TCRdb to the early 2020s). The time point label on this specimen signifies: pre-sensitization, week 0. What the treatment or condition label conveys for this sample: therapeutic diphenylcyclopropenone sensitization with weekly scalp DPC. Library preparation was by RACE. The sample was run on a NextSeq 500. Using fastp at Q25 and MiXCR, TCRdb reprocessed the public reads and kept productive beta chains. Each entry is one CDR3 protein sequence, shown with its most common DNA and genes. In this sample the table shows 300,000 to 400,000 distinct CDR3 sequences, 5% to 6.5% of which occur a single time. 2.6% of the sample comes from the top ten. The input for sequencing was whole blood, taken in connection with sensitization to the hapten diphenylcyclopropenone (DPC). Receptors were obtained from a woman in her forties or fifties with alopecia areata. Some clones in this sample may be carry-over from other donors' samples.

J is TRBJ1-2 and V is TRBV9; 9 bases map to TRBD1. The CDR3 loop spans 15 amino acids. Germline CDR1 and CDR2: SGDLS and YYNGEE. The J segment lost 4 bases and the V segment lost 0 bases, leaving 4 bases of the junction unmatched. Written as DNA, the CDR3 is TGTGCCAGCAGCGTAGGGGACAGGGATATCTATGGCTACACCTTC. Protein product: CASSVGDRDIYGYTF.

The chain uses TRBV12-3 or TRBV12-4 and TRBJ1-1; a possible D gene is TRBD1 (5 bases). The CDR3 sequence is 15 residues long. V was clipped by 7 bases and J by 3 bases, with 18 bases between them. CDR3 in DNA: TGTGCCAGCACTAGTGGCGCAGGGCATCACACTGAAGCTTTCTTT. Protein: CASTSGAGHHTEAFF.

The chain recombines TRBV4-2 with TRBJ2-2, with 10 bases identical to TRBD2. The CDR3 is 17 residues long. Unmatched junction bases numbered 7, after V lost 1 base and J lost 5 bases. CDR1 is LGHNA, CDR2 YNFKEQ, per germline. CDR3 bases: TGTGCCAGCAGCCAAGGGGCTAGCGGGAGTGGAACCGGGGAGCTGTTTTTT. It yields the protein CASSQGASGSGTGELFF.

Many counts were recorded for this clonotype. The chain carries TRBV20-1 and TRBJ2-2; TRBD1 aligns across 8 bases. V was clipped by 3 bases and J by 5 bases; unmatched bases: 11. CDR3 length equals 16 residues. Germline values: CDR1 DFQATT, CDR2 SNEGSKA (reference sequence). This CDR3 is CSARFQGAGETGELFF. The CDR3 nucleotides are TGCAGTGCTAGGTTTCAGGGGGCCGGTGAGACCGGGGAGCTGTTTTTT.

Ten or more counts support this clonotype. The chain recombines TRBV5-1 with TRBJ2-2; D could derive from TRBD1 or TRBD2 (5 bases each). Trimming stripped 8 bases from V and 0 bases from J, with 14 bases between. This CDR3 region has 15 residues. Germline V gene data show CDR1 as SGHRS and CDR2 as YFSETQ. The DNA for the CDR3 is TGCGCCAGTCACGGGGACGCCGCGAACACCGGGGAGCTGTTTTTT. It encodes CASHGDAANTGELFF. Full variable domain (missing parts from reference TRBV5-1 and TRBJ2-2): KAGVTQTPRYLIKTRGQQVTLSCSPISGHRSVSWYQQTPGQGLQFLFEYFSETQRNKGNFPGRFSGRQFSNSRSEMNVSTLELGDSALYLCASHGDAANTGELFFGEGSRLTVL.

This clonotype has a count of ten or more. The chain employs TRBV24-1 and TRBJ2-6; perhaps TRBD1 as D (6 bases). This CDR3 has 17 residues. V gave up 5 bases and J gave up 0 bases, with 13 bases separating them. CDR1 KGHDR and CDR2 SFDVKD come from the germline V gene. DNA of the CDR3: TGTGCCACCAGTGGCATGGGACAAACCTCTGGGGCCAACGTCCTGACTTTC. Translating gives CATSGMGQTSGANVLTF.

This chain links TRBV27 with TRBJ1-3; D call uncertain. This CDR3 contains 13 residues. V was pared by 5 bases and J by 9 bases, with 14 bases between. Germline CDR1 is MNHEY and CDR2 is SMNVEV (reference sequence). The CDR3 nucleotides read TGTGCCAGCAGTGCCCGGCCTCGGGCCACCATATATTTT. Translated, it gives CASSARPRATIYF.

This clonotype was seen many times. The chain employs TRBV2 and TRBJ2-2; D might be TRBD1 or TRBD2, each matching 5 bases. The V gene lost 3 bases and the J gene lost 6 bases, with 14 bases spanning the gap. Germline CDR1 reads SNHLY; CDR2 reads FYNNEI. The CDR3 loop spans 15 amino acids. The CDR3 protein is CASSEGTRSPGELFF. DNA of the CDR3: TGTGCCAGCAGTGAGGGGACCCGGTCCCCCGGGGAGCTGTTTTTT.

The chain recombines TRBV7-2 with TRBJ1-1; D is unclear. V was clipped by 4 bases and J by 5 bases, with 11 bases between them. The germline gives CDR1 SGHTA, CDR2 FQGNSA. This CDR3 comprises 13 residues. The CDR3 nucleotides read TGTGCCAGCAGCTCCAAGAGGGAGACTGAAGCTTTCTTT. This encodes CASSSKRETEAFF.

This chain connects TRBV6-2 or TRBV6-3 to TRBJ2-4; perhaps D is TRBD1 or TRBD2 (6 bases each). The CDR3 length is 19 residues. Deletions cut 0 bases from V and 6 bases from J, with 24 bases between. CDR1 MNHEY and CDR2 SVGEGT come from the germline V gene. CDR3 protein: CASSYSRRDEGEVRNIQYF. CDR3 DNA sequence: TGTGCCAGCAGTTACTCGAGACGGGATGAGGGGGAGGTGAGAAACATTCAGTACTTC.

V usage is TRBV4-1 and J usage is TRBJ1-2, with TRBD1 identical over 8 bases. From germline, CDR1 is MGHRA and CDR2 YSYEKL. This CDR3 comprises 18 residues. Trimming took 3 bases from V and 8 from J; bases not matched to a gene: 20. The CDR3 spells CASSHPLSSRGRPEGYTF. The CDR3 nucleotides are TGCGCCAGCAGCCATCCGCTTTCGAGCAGGGGGCGGCCTGAAGGCTACACCTTC.

V and J are TRBV6-1 and TRBJ1-1, with D maybe TRBD1 (6 bases). V was trimmed by 4 bases and J by 1 base, leaving 10 bases between them. CDR1 MNHNS and CDR2 SASEGT come from the germline V gene. The CDR3 is 14 amino acids. CDR3 amino acids: CASSGKGGNTEAFF. The CDR3 DNA is TGTGCCAGCAGTGGTAAAGGGGGGAACACTGAAGCTTTCTTT.